One and the same sample provided the 29 T cell receptor beta chains below, sequenced in a study of blood T cell repertoires in COVID-19. Generated by immunoSEQ multiplex PCR, the TCRdb table keeps only in-frame clones and is missing some. The top ten hold more than 1.5% of the sample, which has 110,000 to 150,000 clones, 78% seen once. Material for sequencing was peripheral blood. These receptors were collected from a woman aged 55 to 70 with acute or convalescent COVID-19.

V and J are TRBV7-3 and TRBJ2-1, with 10 bases lining up with TRBD2. Germline-derived CDR1 and CDR2 are SGHTA and FQGTGA. J gave up 8 bases and V 4 bases, and 8 bases lay outside the gene matches. The CDR3 totals 15 residues. The CDR3 DNA reads TGTGCCAGCAGCTCTTCAGCGGGAGGGCCCTATGAGCAGTTCTTC. Protein product: CASSSSAGGPYEQFF.

The V and J genes are TRBV7-9 and TRBJ1-6; D unclear. CDR1 and CDR2 from the germline V gene are SEHNR and FQNEAQ (reference sequence). V was shortened by 3 bases and J by 6 bases, with 3 bases between the two germline ends. This CDR3 contains 12 residues. This CDR3 is CASSFSNSPLHF. The CDR3, as DNA: TGTGCCAGCAGCTTTAGTAATTCACCCCTCCACTTT.

The V gene is TRBV12-3 or TRBV12-4, the J gene TRBJ2-7; D gene unclear. V was clipped by 3 bases and J by 3 bases, with 9 bases between them. The CDR3 sequence is 13 residues long. The chain's CDR3 is CASSFVRDYEQYF. The CDR3 DNA is TGTGCCAGCAGTTTCGTAAGAGACTACGAGCAGTACTTC.

The chain has TRBV10-3 and TRBJ2-1, with D hard to call. CDR3 length equals 13 residues. Germline V CDR1 and CDR2: ENHRY, SYGVKD. The ends were cut back, 8 bases at V and 0 bases at J, with 8 bases in the middle. CDR3 in amino acids: CAISAGSYNEQFF. In DNA, the CDR3 is TGTGCCATCTCAGCAGGCTCCTACAATGAGCAGTTCTTC.

The rearrangement links TRBV12-5 to TRBJ2-1; a weak D match, TRBD2 (5 bases). V dropped 7 bases and J dropped 5 bases, with 15 bases sitting between them. Germline V CDR1 and CDR2: LGHNT, FRNRAP. The CDR3 is 14 residues long. The CDR3, as DNA: TGTGCTAGTGCGGGCATTCCGGGAAACAATGAGCAGTTCTTC. The encoded protein is CASAGIPGNNEQFF.

V gene TRBV5-1 combines with J gene TRBJ2-7; possibly TRBD1 for D (6 bases). Trimming left V 3 bases short and J 3 bases short, with 10 bases between. The CDR3 covers 13 residues. The germline V gene has CDR1 SGHRS and CDR2 YFSETQ. The DNA of the CDR3 is TGCGCCAGCAGCTGGGAGACAGGCTACGAGCAGTACTTC. It translates to CASSWETGYEQYF.

CDR3 in amino acids: CASSSGPYGYTF. CDR3 bases: TGTGCCAGCAGTTCAGGGCCCTATGGCTACACCTTC. V gene TRBV28 combines with J gene TRBJ1-2, with D possibly TRBD1 on 5 matching bases. The V gene's germline CDR1 is MDHEN and CDR2 SYDVKM. V was pared by 4 bases and J by 4 bases, with 7 bases between. CDR3 length: 12 residues.

In this sample, this clone turned up once. V and J are TRBV10-3 and TRBJ2-2; tentative D call: TRBD2 (6 bases). The ends were cut back, 6 bases at V and 5 bases at J, with 16 bases in the middle. Germline CDR1 reads ENHRY; CDR2 reads SYGVKD. This CDR3 has 15 residues. CDR3 DNA sequence: TGTGCCATCAGGGCGGGACGCTCCGGTACCGGGGAGCTGTTTTTT. Translating gives CAIRAGRSGTGELFF.

The rearrangement joins TRBV3-1 (or the pseudogene TRBV3-2) to TRBJ2-3; 10 bases align to TRBD2. J lost 1 base, V lost 4 bases, and 5 bases had no gene match. The CDR3 has 16 amino acids. The germline gives CDR1 LGHDT, CDR2 YNNKEL (reference sequence). In DNA form, the CDR3 reads TGTGCCAGCAGCCGCCCTCTAGCGGGAGGCACAGATACGCAGTATTTT. Protein product: CASSRPLAGGTDTQYF.

The CDR3 spells CASSLDAGAGSPLHF. In nucleotides, the CDR3 is TGTGCCAGCAGCTTAGACGCAGGGGCTGGTTCACCCCTCCACTTT. V usage is TRBV11-2 and J usage is TRBJ1-6, with a weak D call TRBD1 (6 bases). V lost 0 bases and J lost 9, with 12 bases in between. The germline V gene encodes CDR1 SGHAT and CDR2 FQNNGV. The CDR3 has 15 residues.

The V gene is TRBV5-6, the J gene TRBJ1-5; D is undetermined. Germline CDR1 and CDR2: SGHDT and YYEEEE. The CDR3 sequence is 14 residues long. Trimming took 2 bases from V and 2 from J, leaving 8 bases between them. The CDR3 sequence: CASSFKSGNQPQHF. CDR3 DNA: TGTGCCAGCAGCTTCAAGTCGGGCAATCAGCCCCAGCATTTT.

The chain carries TRBV7-9 and TRBJ2-5, with TRBD1 matching 7 bases. This CDR3 comprises 14 residues. The V and J ends lost 1 base and 2 bases, in that order; junction bases with no gene match: 1. CDR1 and CDR2 from the germline V gene are SEHNR and FQNEAQ (reference sequence). The DNA for the CDR3 is TGTGCCAGCAGCTTAGAGGGACAGCAAGAGACCCAGTACTTC. It yields the protein CASSLEGQQETQYF.

This sequence joins TRBV7-8 and TRBJ2-2; 8 bases are a match to TRBD2. The CDR3 contains 16 residues. Unmatched junction bases numbered 8, after V lost 2 bases and J lost 6 bases. Germline V gene data show CDR1 as SGHVS and CDR2 as FQNEAQ. CDR3 residues: CASSLFGGRSAGELFF. The DNA of the CDR3 is TGTGCCAGCAGCTTATTCGGCGGGAGGTCCGCCGGGGAGCTGTTTTTT.

The chain combines TRBV7-9 with TRBJ2-3, with 8 bases identical to TRBD1. V was clipped by 4 bases and J by 3 bases; unmatched bases: 9. CDR1 and CDR2 from the germline V gene are SEHNR and FQNEAQ (reference sequence). This CDR3 spans 16 amino acids. In nucleotides, the CDR3 is TGTGCCAGCAGCTCCCTCTGGACAGGGACTACAGATACGCAGTATTTT. Encoded protein: CASSSLWTGTTDTQYF.

This chain joins TRBV7-9 and TRBJ1-2; no clear D gene. The V gene lost 11 bases and the J gene lost 4 bases, with 14 bases spanning the gap. Germline V gives CDR1 SEHNR, CDR2 FQNEAQ (reference sequence). There are 12 residues in the CDR3. The CDR3 sequence is CAGSRGSYGYTF. The DNA for the CDR3 is TGTGCCGGAAGTCGAGGGAGCTATGGCTACACCTTC. Looking up the rest from reference TRBV7-9 and TRBJ1-2 gives the full variable domain: DTGVSQNPRHKITKRGQNVTFRCDPISEHNRLYWYRQTLGQGPEFLTYFQNEAQLEKSRLLSDRFSAERPKGSFSTLEIQRTEQGDSAMYLCAGSRGSYGYTFGSGTRLTVV.

V and J are TRBV27 and TRBJ2-2, with 12 nucleotides matching TRBD1. This CDR3 is 14 amino acids long. The junction had 4 bases not matched to a gene; V was cut back by 8 bases and J by 6 bases. Germline V lookup: CDR1 MNHEY, CDR2 SMNVEV (reference sequence). The CDR3 DNA reads as TGTGCCAGCGGGGGACAGGGGGCTTCCGGGGAGCTGTTTTTT. Protein sequence: CASGGQGASGELFF.

This clone was seen once. The chain links TRBV5-4 to TRBJ2-7; 9 nucleotides align to TRBD1. Per germline, CDR1 SGHNT and CDR2 YYREEE (reference sequence). The CDR3 consists of 16 residues. With 2 bases clipped from V and 3 bases from J, the junction kept 9 bases outside the gene matches. The CDR3 protein is CASSFSSGQGIYEQYF. In DNA form, the CDR3 reads TGTGCCAGCAGCTTCAGCTCGGGACAGGGTATCTACGAGCAGTACTTC.

V usage is TRBV18 and J usage is TRBJ2-1; 10 bases map to TRBD2. The CDR3 spans 15 residues. CDR1 is KGHSH and CDR2 is LQKENI in the germline V gene. J was trimmed by 6 bases and V by 4 bases; bases with no gene match: 6. CDR3 sequence reads: CASSLSTSGVNEQFF. CDR3 nucleotides: TGTGCCAGCTCACTCAGCACTAGCGGGGTCAATGAGCAGTTCTTC.

The chain has TRBV27 and TRBJ2-5, with D perhaps TRBD1 (7 bases). Germline lookup yields CDR1 MNHEY and CDR2 SMNVEV (reference sequence). This CDR3 is 15 amino acids long. The ends were cut back, 3 bases at V and 2 bases at J, with 13 bases in the middle. The DNA of the CDR3 is TGTGCCAGCAGTTTTGGCGGGACAGAGCAAGAGACCCAGTACTTC. Its translation: CASSFGGTEQETQYF.

The chain joins TRBV4-2 to TRBJ2-7; 11 bases map to TRBD2. CDR3 length: 17 residues. CDR1 and CDR2 from the germline V gene are LGHNA and YNFKEQ. After removal of 3 bases from V and 1 base from J, the junction contained 8 bases not matched to a gene. CDR3 nucleotide sequence: TGTGCCAGCAGCCACACACTAGCGGGAGAAGGGTCCTACGAGCAGTACTTC. This encodes CASSHTLAGEGSYEQYF.

V is TRBV5-1 and J is TRBJ1-6, with 9 bases identical to TRBD1. Trimming cost V 0 bases and J 9 bases; bases outside gene matches: 7. CDR1 and CDR2 (germline): SGHRS, YFSETQ. This CDR3 comprises 16 residues. The CDR3 DNA reads TGCGCCAGCAGCTTGGCCGCCGGGACAGGGAGTTCACCCCTCCACTTT. As protein: CASSLAAGTGSSPLHF.

This rearrangement joins TRBV27 to TRBJ1-6; D is unresolved. The CDR3 has 17 amino acids. Germline V gene data show CDR1 as MNHEY and CDR2 as SMNVEV (reference sequence). Trimming cost V 1 base and J 0 bases, with 10 bases left between them. CDR3 in amino acids: CASSLLGGSSYNSPLHF. The CDR3 DNA is TGTGCCAGCAGTTTATTGGGAGGGAGCTCCTATAATTCACCCCTCCACTTT.

The chain carries TRBV3-1 (or the pseudogene TRBV3-2) and TRBJ1-2; 7 nucleotides line up with TRBD1. The CDR3 covers 15 residues. Germline V CDR1 and CDR2: LGHDT, YNNKEL (reference sequence). V lost 0 bases and J lost 5; bases outside the gene matches: 6. The CDR3: CASSQDGTVAYGYTF. CDR3 nucleotide sequence: TGTGCCAGCAGCCAAGATGGGACAGTGGCATATGGCTACACCTTC.

This chain links TRBV5-4 with TRBJ2-5; 7 nucleotides align to TRBD2. Germline assignment: CDR1 SGHNT and CDR2 YYREEE (reference sequence). CDR3 length: 15 residues. V was clipped by 0 bases and J by 7 bases; unmatched bases: 9. CDR3 in DNA: TGTGCCAGCAGCTTGGAGCGCCCCACGGGGGGGACCCAGTACTTC. It is translated as CASSLERPTGGTQYF. The whole variable domain, remainder taken from reference TRBV5-4 and TRBJ2-5, is ETGVTQSPTHLIKTRGQQVTLRCSSQSGHNTVSWYQQALGQGPQFIFQYYREEENGRGNFPPRFSGLQFPNYSSELNVNALELDDSALYLCASSLERPTGGTQYFGPGTRLLVL.

This sequence joins TRBV18 and TRBJ2-2; D might be TRBD2 (5 bases). Germline V gene sequence: CDR1 KGHSH, CDR2 LQKENI. The CDR3 extends over 12 amino acids. Trimming pared 5 bases from V and 5 bases from J, leaving 6 bases between. As DNA, the CDR3 is TGTGCCAGCTCATTAGCGACCGGGGAGCTGTTTTTT. Its protein is CASSLATGELFF. Full variable domain (remainder filled in from reference TRBV18 and TRBJ2-2): NAGVMQNPRHLVRRRGQEARLRCSPMKGHSHVYWYRQLPEEGLKFMVYLQKENIIDESGMPKERFSAEFPKEGPSILRIQQVVRGDSAAYFCASSLATGELFFGEGSRLTVL.

This chain joins TRBV6-5 and TRBJ1-1; D perhaps matches TRBD1 (5 bases). CDR1 is MNHEY and CDR2 is SVGAGI in the germline V gene. CDR3 length: 14 amino acids. The ends were cut back, 7 bases at V and 11 bases at J, with 23 bases in the middle. The CDR3 loop is CASTATAISQTAFF. In DNA form, the CDR3 reads TGTGCCAGCACCGCGACAGCCATATCTCAGACGGCTTTCTTT.

The V gene is TRBV19, the J gene TRBJ2-2; no clear D. CDR1 and CDR2 from the germline V gene are LNHDA and SQIVND (reference sequence). The CDR3 consists of 12 residues. V was cut by 3 bases and J by 6 bases, with 5 bases left in between. The CDR3 loop reads CASSILPGELFF. As DNA, the CDR3 is TGTGCCAGTAGTATCCTTCCCGGGGAGCTGTTTTTT.

J is TRBJ1-2 and V is TRBV11-3; no reliable D call. The CDR3 runs 15 residues. The ends were cut back, 5 bases at V and 3 bases at J, with 16 bases in the middle. Looked up from germline, CDR1 is SGHNT and CDR2 is YENEEA. This CDR3 reads CASSPSGGKDYGYTF. CDR3 in DNA: TGTGCCAGCAGCCCCTCCGGAGGGAAGGACTATGGCTACACCTTC.

For the CDR3, the DNA is TGTGCCAGCAGCCCGGGACTAGCGGTGTCAGATACGCAGTATTTT. Amino acid sequence: CASSPGLAVSDTQYF. The rearrangement uses TRBV11-2 and TRBJ2-3, with TRBD2 identical over 11 bases. With V trimmed by 5 bases and J by 4 bases, 5 bases remained unmatched. Germline V gene lookup returns CDR1 SGHAT and CDR2 FQNNGV. The CDR3 is made up of 15 amino acids.